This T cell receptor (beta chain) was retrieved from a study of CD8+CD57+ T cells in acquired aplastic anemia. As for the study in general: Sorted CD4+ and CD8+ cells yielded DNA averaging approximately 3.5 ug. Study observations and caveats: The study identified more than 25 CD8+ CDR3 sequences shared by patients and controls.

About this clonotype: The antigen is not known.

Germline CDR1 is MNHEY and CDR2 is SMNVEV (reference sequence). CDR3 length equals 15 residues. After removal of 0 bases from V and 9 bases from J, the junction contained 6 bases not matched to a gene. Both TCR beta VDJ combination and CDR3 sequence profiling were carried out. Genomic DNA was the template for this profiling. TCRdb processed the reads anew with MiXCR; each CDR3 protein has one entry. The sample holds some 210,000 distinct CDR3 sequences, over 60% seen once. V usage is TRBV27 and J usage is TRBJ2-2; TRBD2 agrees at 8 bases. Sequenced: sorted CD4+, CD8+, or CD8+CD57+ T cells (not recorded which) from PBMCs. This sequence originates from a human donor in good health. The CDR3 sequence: CASSLSAGGSRELFF. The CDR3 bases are TGTGCCAGCAGTTTATCGGCGGGGGGTTCCAGGGAGCTGTTTTTT.